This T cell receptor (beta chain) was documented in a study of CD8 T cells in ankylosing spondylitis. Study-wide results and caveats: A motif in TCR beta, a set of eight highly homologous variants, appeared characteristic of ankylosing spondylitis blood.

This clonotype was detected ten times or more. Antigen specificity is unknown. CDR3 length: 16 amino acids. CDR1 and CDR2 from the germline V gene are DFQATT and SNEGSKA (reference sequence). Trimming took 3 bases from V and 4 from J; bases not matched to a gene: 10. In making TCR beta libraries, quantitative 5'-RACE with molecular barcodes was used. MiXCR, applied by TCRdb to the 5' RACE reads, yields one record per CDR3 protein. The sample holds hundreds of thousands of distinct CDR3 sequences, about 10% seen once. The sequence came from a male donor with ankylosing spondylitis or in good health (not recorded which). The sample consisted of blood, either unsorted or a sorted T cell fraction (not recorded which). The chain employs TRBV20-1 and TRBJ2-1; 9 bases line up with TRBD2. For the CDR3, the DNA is TGCAGTGCTAGCGACCTCCTAGCGGGGAGTTACAATGAGCAGTTCTTC. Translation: CSASDLLAGSYNEQFF.